Presented here are 32 T cell receptor beta chains from one specimen sequenced in a study of T cells after yellow fever vaccination. Via MiXCR, TCRdb re-called the 5' RACE reads, giving one row per CDR3 protein. Found here are 85,000 to 100,000 distinct CDR3 sequences, around 5.5% of them singletons; the top ten hold over 40%. Material: CD8+ T cells sorted from PBMCs, obtained 10 days after the yellow fever booster vaccination. These receptors were collected from a man aged 18 to 30 who received the YFV17D yellow fever vaccine.

This clonotype appeared a few times. V is TRBV23-1 and J is TRBJ1-2; the D is unclear. TRBV23-1 has ORF status, its function being uncertain. Between the trimmed V and J ends, which lost 0 bases and 4 bases, there was a span of 9 bases. The CDR3 covers 14 residues. Here the CDR3 DNA reads TGCGCCAGCAGTCAATCGACCCCGATCTATGGCTACACCTTC. Translating it yields CASSQSTPIYGYTF.

This clonotype was observed a few times. The chain links TRBV2 to TRBJ2-6, with 8 bases lining up with TRBD1. Per the germline V gene, CDR1 is SNHLY and CDR2 is FYNNEI. The CDR3 covers 17 residues. V lost 4 bases, J lost 1 base, and 6 bases stayed unmatched. This chain's CDR3 is CASSGDRSRSGANVLTF. The CDR3 region has the DNA TGTGCCAGCAGTGGGGACAGGTCCAGGTCTGGGGCCAACGTCCTGACTTTC.

The sample holds a few counts of this clonotype. V usage is TRBV7-8 and J usage is TRBJ2-1; D unclear. The V gene's germline CDR1 is SGHVS and CDR2 FQNEAQ. Deletions cut 7 bases from V and 6 bases from J, with 10 bases between. The CDR3 sequence is 12 residues long. The CDR3 protein is CASKGWSNEQFF. In DNA, the CDR3 is TGTGCCAGCAAGGGCTGGAGCAATGAGCAGTTCTTC.

This rearrangement joins TRBV5-4 to TRBJ2-1; TRBD2 aligns across 7 bases. The ends lost 4 bases at V and 7 bases at J; junction bases unmatched: 14. The CDR3 spans 16 residues. The germline V gene encodes CDR1 SGHNT and CDR2 YYREEE (reference sequence). For the CDR3, the DNA is TGTGCCAGCAGCCCTGCTTTCGGGGCGCGGGAGAATGAGCAGTTCTTC. Amino acids: CASSPAFGARENEQFF.

The chain employs TRBV18 and TRBJ2-3; D is perhaps TRBD1 (6 bases). This CDR3 is 15 amino acids long. The ends were cut back, 3 bases at V and 1 base at J, with 11 bases in the middle. Germline V CDR1 and CDR2: KGHSH, LQKENI. The CDR3 spells CASSPGATRTDTQYF. The CDR3 coding sequence is TGTGCCAGCTCACCGGGGGCGACCCGCACAGATACGCAGTATTTT.

The genes are TRBV12-3 or TRBV12-4 and TRBJ2-7; D is unclear. The CDR3 sequence is 13 residues long. V was pared by 3 bases and J by 2 bases, with 8 bases between. CDR3 sequence reads: CASSFGRTYEQYF. The DNA of the CDR3 is TGTGCCAGCAGTTTCGGAAGGACCTACGAGCAGTACTTC.

This rearrangement joins TRBV7-6 to TRBJ2-1; TRBD2 might be the D (6 bases). Trimming removed 4 bases from V and 7 bases from J, with 11 bases in between. This CDR3 region has 13 residues. Germline lookup yields CDR1 SGHVS and CDR2 FNYEAQ. The CDR3 here is CASSSYRGNEQFF. Here the CDR3 DNA reads TGTGCCAGCAGCTCCTATCGGGGGAATGAGCAGTTCTTC.

V usage is TRBV14 and J usage is TRBJ2-7, with 12 nucleotides matching TRBD2. The CDR3 extends over 14 amino acids. With V trimmed by 2 bases and J by 6 bases, 2 bases remained unmatched. CDR1 is SGHDN, CDR2 FVKESK, per germline. The CDR3 bases are TGTGCCAGCAGCCAACAGGGACTAGCGGGCGAGCAGTACTTC. Amino acids: CASSQQGLAGEQYF.

The rearrangement links TRBV6-6 to TRBJ2-5; 11 bases map to TRBD2. The CDR3 runs 16 residues. Per the germline V gene, CDR1 is MNHNY and CDR2 is SVGAGI (reference sequence). J lost 2 bases, V lost 6 bases, and 8 bases had no gene match. In DNA, the CDR3 is TGTGCCAGCAGCCGGTTCCTAGCGGGGGGTCAAGAGACCCAGTACTTC. Translated: CASSRFLAGGQETQYF.

In DNA, the CDR3 is TGTGCCAGTAGTTTCTCAGGGTCATTTTACGGGGAGCTGTTTTTT. It translates to CASSFSGSFYGELFF. The chain joins TRBV19 to TRBJ2-2; weak D call: TRBD1 (5 bases). Per the germline V gene, CDR1 is LNHDA and CDR2 is SQIVND (reference sequence). CDR3 length: 15 amino acids. Trimming shortened V by 5 bases and J by 7 bases, and 17 bases separated the two germline ends.

The chain uses TRBV12-3 or TRBV12-4 and TRBJ2-1, with 10 bases that match TRBD1. The CDR3 spans 16 residues. After removal of 5 bases from V and 1 base from J, the junction contained 5 bases not matched to a gene. In nucleotides, the CDR3 is TGTGCCAGCAGTCCGGACAGGGGGGAATCCTACAATGAGCAGTTCTTC. Translation: CASSPDRGESYNEQFF.

This clonotype was picked up many times. The chain links TRBV5-4 to TRBJ2-5; 8 nucleotides align to TRBD2. Per germline, CDR1 SGHNT and CDR2 YYREEE (reference sequence). V shed 7 bases, J shed 4 bases, and the junction held 6 bases outside the gene matches. The CDR3 spans 13 residues. Written as DNA, the CDR3 is TGTGCCAGCCGCCCGGGGGGGCTAGAGACCCAGTACTTC. It translates to CASRPGGLETQYF.

This clonotype was detected ten times or more. The chain is built from TRBV19 and TRBJ2-7; TRBD1 matches at 10 bases. The CDR3 length is 14 residues. V trimming: 5 bases; J trimming: 1 base; junction bases outside the gene matches: 2. CDR1 and CDR2 from the germline V gene are LNHDA and SQIVND (reference sequence). CDR3 residues: CASSWTGGSYEQYF. The CDR3 DNA reads as TGTGCCAGTAGTTGGACAGGGGGGTCCTACGAGCAGTACTTC.

The chain is built from TRBV7-2 and TRBJ2-2; D is undetermined. The CDR3 covers 15 residues. Trimming shortened V by 1 base and J by 4 bases, and 10 bases separated the two germline ends. CDR1 SGHTA and CDR2 FQGNSA come from the germline V gene. The CDR3 coding sequence is TGTGCCAGCAGCTTAGTGGGCAGTCGCACCGGGGAGCTGTTTTTT. Its protein is CASSLVGSRTGELFF.

This clonotype was picked up a small number of times. The J gene is TRBJ2-3, the V gene TRBV5-6; 7 bases line up with TRBD1. The CDR3 has 14 residues. Per the germline V gene, CDR1 is SGHDT and CDR2 is YYEEEE. The V segment lost 4 bases and the J segment 4 bases; nucleotides outside the gene matches: 6. The CDR3 is CASSAVGGADTQYF. The CDR3 DNA reads TGTGCCAGCAGCGCTGTAGGGGGCGCAGATACGCAGTATTTT.

V and J are TRBV7-6 and TRBJ1-1, with a tentative D call TRBD1 (5 bases). Germline loops: CDR1 SGHVS, CDR2 FNYEAQ. The CDR3 spans 15 residues. Trimming shortened V by 4 bases and J by 4 bases, and 16 bases separated the two germline ends. CDR3 nucleotides: TGTGCCAGCAGCTCAAGCCAGGGCGGTCGCACTGAAGCTTTCTTT. This gives the protein CASSSSQGGRTEAFF. Variable domain in full (rest from reference TRBV7-6 and TRBJ1-1): GAGVSQSPRYKVTKRGQDVALRCDPISGHVSLYWYRQALGQGPEFLTYFNYEAQQDKSGLPNDRFSAERPEGSISTLTIQRTEQRDSAMYRCASSSSQGGRTEAFFGQGTRLTVV.

This clonotype was picked up a small number of times. The rearrangement links TRBV6-1 to TRBJ2-4; possible D gene TRBD1, 5 bases. The germline gives CDR1 MNHNS, CDR2 SASEGT. This CDR3 has 16 amino acids. Trimming left V 6 bases short and J 0 bases short, with 15 bases between. The CDR3 spells CASRESSGIAKNIQYF. CDR3 coding DNA: TGTGCCAGCAGGGAATCCTCAGGGATAGCCAAAAACATTCAGTACTTC.

This clonotype occurred many times. The CDR3 protein is CAGYSATNEKLFF. The DNA for the CDR3 is TGTGCCGGTTATAGTGCAACTAATGAAAAACTGTTTTTT. The chain carries TRBV6-4 and TRBJ1-4, with D unresolved. The CDR3 totals 13 residues. Trimming removed 11 bases from V and 0 bases from J, with 10 bases in between. CDR1 and CDR2 from the germline V gene are MRHNA and SNTAGT.

This clonotype has just a few counts. The chain uses TRBV19 and TRBJ2-1, with D tentatively TRBD1 or TRBD2 (5 bases each). This CDR3 has 16 residues. Germline CDR1 is LNHDA and CDR2 is SQIVND (reference sequence). Trimming left V 5 bases short and J 2 bases short, with 16 bases between. CDR3 amino acids: CASSPAPGTTYNEQFF. Written as DNA, the CDR3 is TGTGCCAGTAGTCCAGCCCCGGGGACCACCTACAATGAGCAGTTCTTC.

The rearrangement joins TRBV5-1 to TRBJ2-1; D is undetermined. This CDR3 has 13 amino acids. CDR1 SGHRS and CDR2 YFSETQ come from the germline V gene. The V gene lost 0 bases and the J gene lost 6 bases, with 7 bases spanning the gap. The CDR3 DNA is TGCGCCAGCAGCTTGGCCGGCAGCAATGAGCAGTTCTTC. It codes for CASSLAGSNEQFF.

This clonotype has at least ten counts. CDR3 protein: CASSFLDRRSSTDTQYF. The DNA for the CDR3 is TGCGCCAGCAGCTTCCTAGACAGGCGGTCTAGCACAGATACGCAGTATTTT. V and J are TRBV5-1 and TRBJ2-3; perhaps TRBD1 as D (6 bases). The CDR3 contains 17 residues. Germline loops: CDR1 SGHRS, CDR2 YFSETQ. The V gene lost 2 bases and the J gene lost 0 bases, with 16 bases spanning the gap.

This clonotype was seen more than once but under ten times. The chain couples TRBV2 to TRBJ2-2; no definite D call. Trimming stripped 3 bases from V and 4 bases from J, with 9 bases between. Germline V CDR1 and CDR2: SNHLY, FYNNEI. The CDR3 has 14 residues. The CDR3 sequence is CASSERHPTGELFF. CDR3 DNA sequence: TGTGCCAGCAGTGAGAGACATCCCACCGGGGAGCTGTTTTTT.

The V call is TRBV7-9, the J call TRBJ2-1; D uncertain. The germline V gene has CDR1 SEHNR and CDR2 FQNEAQ (reference sequence). This CDR3 region has 12 residues. V lost 3 bases and J 6 bases, leaving 6 bases between the germline ends. CDR3 amino acids: CASSFLPNEQFF. The CDR3 DNA sequence: TGTGCCAGCAGCTTCTTGCCCAATGAGCAGTTCTTC.

This clonotype was seen more than once but under ten times. This chain links TRBV5-5 with TRBJ2-1; TRBD1 or TRBD2 may be the D gene (6 bases each). The CDR3 spans 15 residues. Germline loops: CDR1 SGHKS, CDR2 YYEKEE (reference sequence). CDR3 coding DNA: TGTGCTACTGGGGGGCGGGACGGTTCCTACAATGAGCAGTTCTTC. This codes for CATGGRDGSYNEQFF.

This clonotype was seen many times. The chain employs TRBV6-2 or TRBV6-3 and TRBJ2-3; D may be TRBD1 (6 bases). V lost 2 bases and J 9 bases, leaving 18 bases between the germline ends. Per the germline V gene, CDR1 is MNHEY and CDR2 is SVGEGT. This CDR3 has 15 amino acids. CDR3: CASSYEGGTPGTQYF. CDR3 DNA sequence: TGTGCCAGCAGTTACGAAGGGGGAACCCCAGGGACGCAGTATTTT.

This clonotype has just a few counts. The gene calls are TRBV4-2 and TRBJ1-1; the match to TRBD1 covers 9 bases. Trimming took 3 bases from V and 1 from J; bases not matched to a gene: 9. The CDR3 has 17 amino acids. The germline V gene has CDR1 LGHNA and CDR2 YNFKEQ. CDR3 nucleotide sequence: TGTGCCAGCAGCCACTACCTCGGGACAGGGACGAACACTGAAGCTTTCTTT. As protein: CASSHYLGTGTNTEAFF.

This clonotype was seen at least ten times. The chain carries TRBV20-1 and TRBJ2-7; no clear D. This CDR3 has 13 amino acids. V gave up 3 bases and J gave up 2 bases, with 11 bases separating them. The germline V gene encodes CDR1 DFQATT and CDR2 SNEGSKA (reference sequence). DNA of the CDR3: TGCAGTGCTAGGCCCAGAGTTACCTACGAGCAGTACGTC. Its protein product is CSARPRVTYEQYV.

This clonotype was observed many times. The rearrangement links TRBV28 to TRBJ2-7; 10 nucleotides match TRBD2. The V and J ends lost 3 bases and 5 bases, in that order; junction bases with no gene match: 16. Germline CDR1 reads MDHEN; CDR2 reads SYDVKM. The CDR3 has 18 amino acids. Here the CDR3 reads CASSFFARGSGGNHEQYV. The CDR3 DNA follows: TGTGCCAGCAGTTTCTTTGCGAGGGGTAGCGGGGGGAACCACGAGCAGTACGTC.

This clonotype was seen ten or more times. This chain links TRBV6-5 with TRBJ1-4, with D tentatively TRBD1 (5 bases). Germline CDR1 is MNHEY and CDR2 is SVGAGI. V was cut by 4 bases and J by 3 bases, with 12 bases left in between. The CDR3 is 15 residues long. CDR3 protein: CASSSKGDPNEKLFF. In DNA form, the CDR3 reads TGTGCCAGCAGTTCCAAAGGGGATCCTAATGAAAAACTGTTTTTT.

This clonotype was seen only a few times. This chain connects TRBV19 to TRBJ1-2, with 9 bases lining up with TRBD1. V shed 11 bases, J shed 4 bases, and the junction held 8 bases outside the gene matches. Germline CDR1 and CDR2: LNHDA and SQIVND (reference sequence). CDR3 length: 13 residues. CDR3 in amino acids: CAVHPGQGYGYTF. The CDR3, as DNA: TGTGCCGTCCACCCGGGACAGGGCTATGGCTACACCTTC.

The J gene is TRBJ2-1, the V gene TRBV20-1, with TRBD1 matching 9 bases. Germline-derived CDR1 and CDR2 are DFQATT and SNEGSKA (reference sequence). The CDR3 contains 15 residues. Trimming at V came to 5 bases and at J to 3 bases, leaving 8 bases not matched to a gene. The CDR3 DNA is TGCAGTGCTTCCGGGACAGGGATGAACTACAATGAGCAGTTCTTC. Protein sequence: CSASGTGMNYNEQFF.

V and J are TRBV7-2 and TRBJ2-5, with 10 bases lining up with TRBD1. The length of the CDR3 is 19 residues. With 2 bases clipped from V and 3 bases from J, the junction kept 15 bases outside the gene matches. Per germline, CDR1 SGHTA and CDR2 FQGNSA. Here the CDR3 reads CASSLPMTGGEFIEETQYF. In nucleotides, the CDR3 is TGTGCCAGCAGCTTACCCATGACAGGGGGCGAATTTATTGAAGAGACCCAGTACTTC.